Below, one T cell receptor beta chain is given with its context. Which antigen it targets is not known. Within one base of it there is no much larger clone, and no base qualities were kept. This specimen belongs to a study of metastatic and nonmetastatic thyroid tumors (dated by TCRdb to the early 2020s). A note on the overall study: Repertoires from peripheral blood and from tumor or nodule tissue samples of malignant and benign thyroid patients were compared. Findings and caveats that apply to the study as a whole: In both blood and tumor samples, TCR beta diversity was reported to be significantly higher in malignant tumors than in benign nodules.

The CDR3 spans 15 residues, from the cysteine through the phenylalanine. This entry keeps only the CDR3 DNA: 45 bases, framed from base 1. CDR1 and CDR2 are read off the germline V gene as MNHEY and SVGAGI. V is clipped by 4 bases and J by 5 bases, and the sequence between their germline boundaries is 17 bases long. Receptors were amplified or captured by PCR. Sequenced on an Illumina HiSeq 4000. High-throughput sequencing was used to profile the TCR beta-chain CDR3 region of each patient. The study's processing was this. The researchers built a classifier to tell apart papillary thyroid cancer patients with distant metastasis, based on CDR3 differences among clinicopathological groups. The Shannon index was used to measure repertoire diversity, and the Morisita-Horn index was used to measure how similar tumor and blood repertoires were. The public reads were reprocessed in TCRdb via fastp at Q25 and MiXCR, keeping in-frame beta chains. TCRdb's processing, not the study's, gives the V and J calls here. The sample includes 6,500 to 10,000 clones, with roughly 24% observed a single time. The biggest ten clones account for approximately 13% of the sample.

No treatment had been received by any patient before thyroid surgery. Patient clinical samples collected from about 2011 to 2018 were retrospectively analysed using T-cell receptor beta sequencing. The receptor's source is a female donor with papillary thyroid cancer or a benign thyroid nodule (not recorded which). Some clones in this sample may be carry-over from other donors' samples. The sample was adjacent normal tissue. The chain uses TRBV6-5 and TRBJ1-1; a tentative D call is TRBD1 (6 bases match). The sequence in DNA is TGTGCCAGCAGTTCGGGACATTTGGGAGAGACTGAAGCTTTCTTT. The encoded protein is CASSSGHLGETEAFF.